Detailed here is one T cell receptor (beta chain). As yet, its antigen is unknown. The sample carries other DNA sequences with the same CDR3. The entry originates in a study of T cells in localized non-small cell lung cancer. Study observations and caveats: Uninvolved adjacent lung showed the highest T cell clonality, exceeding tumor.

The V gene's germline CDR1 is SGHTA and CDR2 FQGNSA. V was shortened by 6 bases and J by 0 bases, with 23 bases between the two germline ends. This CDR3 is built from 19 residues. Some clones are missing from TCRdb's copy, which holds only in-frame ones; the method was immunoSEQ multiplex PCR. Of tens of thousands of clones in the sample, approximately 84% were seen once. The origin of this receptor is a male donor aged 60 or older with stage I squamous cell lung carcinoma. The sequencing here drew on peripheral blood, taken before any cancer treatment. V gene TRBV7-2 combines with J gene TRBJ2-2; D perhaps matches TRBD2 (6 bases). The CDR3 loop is CASSPRTHGTPSNTGELFF. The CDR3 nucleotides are TGTGCCAGCAGTCCACGGACTCATGGGACTCCTTCGAACACCGGGGAGCTGTTTTTT.